This is a list of T cell receptor beta chains from one sample in a study of blood T cell repertoires in COVID-19. This table comes from immunoSEQ multiplex PCR, and its TCRdb copy is limited to in-frame clones, with some not included. The repertoire holds approximately 190,000 clones, with roughly nine tenths as singletons. What was sequenced was peripheral blood. The source is a man in his 70s with active or convalescent COVID-19. The CDR3 runs from the conserved cysteine through the conserved F or W. A D gene is named only where the DNA matches it firmly. Some rows have no size entry. The others give once, few or many, or a class for an expanded clone.

j_gene: TRBJ2-3; d_gene: TRBD1; v_gene: TRBV27; abundance: once; CDR3nt: TGTGCCAGCAGTCCTACGGGGGCGACAGGGGTCACAGATACGCAGTATTTT; CDR3aa: CASSPTGATGVTDTQYF
j_gene: TRBJ1-5; d_gene: NA; v_gene: TRBV6-2/TRBV6-3; abundance: NA; CDR3nt: TGTGCCAGCACCCCAAGAGGGAGTAGCAATCAGCCCCAGCATTTT; CDR3aa: CASTPRGSSNQPQHF
j_gene: TRBJ1-6; d_gene: NA; v_gene: TRBV27; abundance: NA; CDR3nt: TGTGCCAGCAGTTTATCCTCAACCCCTAATAATTCACCCCTCCACTTT; CDR3aa: CASSLSSTPNNSPLHF
j_gene: TRBJ2-7; d_gene: TRBD1; v_gene: TRBV7-2; abundance: NA; CDR3nt: TGTGCCAGCAGCGCAGGACAGGCCTTATACGAGCAGTACTTC; CDR3aa: CASSAGQALYEQYF
j_gene: TRBJ1-4; d_gene: NA; v_gene: TRBV2; abundance: NA; CDR3nt: TGTGCCAGCACCCCCGGGAGGGCGACTAATGAAAAACTGTTTTTT; CDR3aa: CASTPGRATNEKLFF
j_gene: TRBJ2-3; d_gene: NA; v_gene: TRBV28; abundance: once; CDR3nt: TGTGCCAGCAGTTTCTCGGGTTCGAACACAGATACGCAGTATTTT; CDR3aa: CASSFSGSNTDTQYF
j_gene: TRBJ2-1; d_gene: TRBD2; v_gene: TRBV7-2; abundance: NA; CDR3nt: TGTGCCAGCAGCACGTCCCGGACTAGCGAGCAGTTCTTC; CDR3aa: CASSTSRTSEQFF
j_gene: TRBJ2-1; d_gene: TRBD2; v_gene: TRBV2; abundance: NA; CDR3nt: TGTGCCAGCAGTGAGGGACTAGCGGGAGGAAATGAGCAGTTCTTC; CDR3aa: CASSEGLAGGNEQFF
j_gene: TRBJ2-7; d_gene: TRBD1; v_gene: TRBV18; abundance: NA; CDR3nt: TGTGCCAGCTCACTACAGGGGTCCTCCTACGAGCAGTACTTC; CDR3aa: CASSLQGSSYEQYF
j_gene: TRBJ2-2; d_gene: NA; v_gene: TRBV11-2; abundance: once; CDR3nt: TGTGCCAGCAGCTTAGAACAGACGAACACCGGGGAGCTGTTTTTT; CDR3aa: CASSLEQTNTGELFF
j_gene: TRBJ1-1; d_gene: TRBD1; v_gene: TRBV30; abundance: NA; CDR3nt: TGTGCCTGGCACAGGGGTCTGCGGGCTTTCTTT; CDR3aa: CAWHRGLRAFF
j_gene: TRBJ2-7; d_gene: NA; v_gene: TRBV3-1/TRBV3-2; abundance: NA; CDR3nt: TGTGCCAGCAGCCCCCTCAAGGGGGAGCAGTACTTC; CDR3aa: CASSPLKGEQYF
j_gene: TRBJ1-5; d_gene: TRBD1; v_gene: TRBV3-1/TRBV3-2; abundance: NA; CDR3nt: TGTGCCAGCAGCCCTACAGGGGGTCTCAATCAGCCCCAGCATTTT; CDR3aa: CASSPTGGLNQPQHF
j_gene: TRBJ2-4; d_gene: TRBD1; v_gene: TRBV14; abundance: once; CDR3nt: TGTGCCAGCAGCCAAACCAGGGGGCGCTCGGACATTCAGTACTTC; CDR3aa: CASSQTRGRSDIQYF
j_gene: TRBJ2-5; d_gene: TRBD1; v_gene: TRBV5-7; abundance: NA; CDR3nt: TGTGCCAGCAGCCCGGGGACAGGGAGACAAGAGACCCAGTACTTC; CDR3aa: CASSPGTGRQETQYF
j_gene: TRBJ2-5; d_gene: NA; v_gene: TRBV15; abundance: NA; CDR3nt: TGTGCCACCAGCAGAGATCGTGAGACCCAGTACTTC; CDR3aa: CATSRDRETQYF
j_gene: TRBJ1-1; d_gene: TRBD1; v_gene: TRBV6-5; abundance: NA; CDR3nt: TGTGCCAGCAGTTACGCGACAGGGTGGACGGAAGCTTTCTTT; CDR3aa: CASSYATGWTEAFF
j_gene: TRBJ1-5; d_gene: NA; v_gene: TRBV6-2/TRBV6-3; abundance: NA; CDR3nt: TGTGCCAGCAGTAAACAGGGATTAAATCAGCCCCAGCATTTT; CDR3aa: CASSKQGLNQPQHF
j_gene: TRBJ1-3; d_gene: NA; v_gene: TRBV30; abundance: once; CDR3nt: TGTGCCTGGAGGTCGGCAGGGTTTGGAAACACCATATATTTT; CDR3aa: CAWRSAGFGNTIYF
j_gene: TRBJ2-1; d_gene: TRBD2; v_gene: TRBV3-1/TRBV3-2; abundance: NA; CDR3nt: TGTGCCAGCAGCTCCCGGGGGGGCGATGAGCAGTTCTTC; CDR3aa: CASSSRGGDEQFF
j_gene: TRBJ2-3; d_gene: TRBD2; v_gene: TRBV28; abundance: NA; CDR3nt: TGTGCCAGCAGGGCCGGGGCGGGGGGGCCCGCAGATACGCAGTATTTT; CDR3aa: CASRAGAGGPADTQYF
j_gene: TRBJ1-2; d_gene: TRBD1; v_gene: TRBV20-1; abundance: NA; CDR3nt: TGCAGTGCTAGTGCCGGGACAGGGGGCGCGGATGGCTACACCTTC; CDR3aa: CSASAGTGGADGYTF
j_gene: TRBJ2-5; d_gene: NA; v_gene: TRBV18; abundance: NA; CDR3nt: TGTGCCAGCTCACGCGAGGGGGGGTTCCAAGAGACCCAGTACTTC; CDR3aa: CASSREGGFQETQYF
j_gene: TRBJ2-7; d_gene: TRBD1; v_gene: TRBV3-1/TRBV3-2; abundance: NA; CDR3nt: TGTGCCAGCAGCCACCACAGACAGGGGTTGTACGAGCAGTACTTC; CDR3aa: CASSHHRQGLYEQYF
j_gene: TRBJ1-1; d_gene: TRBD1; v_gene: TRBV4-1; abundance: NA; CDR3nt: TGCGCCAGCAGCTTGGGGACAGGGATGAACACTGAAGCTTTCTTT; CDR3aa: CASSLGTGMNTEAFF
j_gene: TRBJ1-4; d_gene: NA; v_gene: TRBV6-2/TRBV6-3; abundance: NA; CDR3nt: TGTGCCAGCAGTTACCTCGGGACATATAATGAAAAACTGTTTTTT; CDR3aa: CASSYLGTYNEKLFF
j_gene: TRBJ1-6; d_gene: NA; v_gene: TRBV28; abundance: NA; CDR3nt: TGTGCCAGCAGACTCAGGGAAAGCTCCTATAATTCACCCCTCCACTTT; CDR3aa: CASRLRESSYNSPLHF
j_gene: TRBJ1-1; d_gene: TRBD1; v_gene: TRBV3-1/TRBV3-2; abundance: NA; CDR3nt: TGTGCCAGCAGCCTGTCCGGGACAGCTGAAGCTTTCTTT; CDR3aa: CASSLSGTAEAFF
j_gene: TRBJ1-5; d_gene: NA; v_gene: TRBV12-3/TRBV12-4; abundance: NA; CDR3nt: TGTGCCAGCAGTTTATCCTCGAATCAGCCCCAGCATTTT; CDR3aa: CASSLSSNQPQHF
j_gene: TRBJ2-2; d_gene: NA; v_gene: TRBV24-1; abundance: NA; CDR3nt: TGTGCCACCAGTGATTTCTCGGGGAAGGGCCGGGGGGAGCTGTTTTTT; CDR3aa: CATSDFSGKGRGELFF
j_gene: TRBJ1-2; d_gene: TRBD1; v_gene: TRBV7-2; abundance: NA; CDR3nt: TGTGCCAGCAGAACTACCGGGACAGGGGGTGGCTACACCTTC; CDR3aa: CASRTTGTGGGYTF
j_gene: TRBJ1-2; d_gene: NA; v_gene: TRBV6-2/TRBV6-3; abundance: NA; CDR3nt: TGTGCCAGCAGTTACTCGGACACCGGCTACACCTTC; CDR3aa: CASSYSDTGYTF
j_gene: TRBJ2-7; d_gene: TRBD2; v_gene: TRBV6-5; abundance: NA; CDR3nt: TGTGCCAGCAGTTTCCTAGCGGGAGCGTCCCACGAGCAGTACTTC; CDR3aa: CASSFLAGASHEQYF
j_gene: TRBJ2-3; d_gene: TRBD2; v_gene: TRBV28; abundance: few; CDR3nt: TGTGCCAGCAGTTTAGCTAGCGGGGGGGTAAATACGCAGTATTTT; CDR3aa: CASSLASGGVNTQYF
j_gene: TRBJ2-1; d_gene: NA; v_gene: TRBV3-1/TRBV3-2; abundance: NA; CDR3nt: TGTGCCAGCAGCCTTGGACAAACCTACAATGAGCAGTTCTTC; CDR3aa: CASSLGQTYNEQFF
j_gene: TRBJ2-5; d_gene: NA; v_gene: TRBV7-6; abundance: NA; CDR3nt: TGTGCCAGCAGCTTATGGAGCGGACAAGAGACCCAGTACTTC; CDR3aa: CASSLWSGQETQYF
j_gene: TRBJ2-7; d_gene: TRBD1; v_gene: TRBV30; abundance: NA; CDR3nt: TGTGCCTGGAGTTTAACAGGGGGCAATTACGAGCAGTACTTC; CDR3aa: CAWSLTGGNYEQYF
j_gene: TRBJ1-6; d_gene: NA; v_gene: TRBV7-2; abundance: NA; CDR3nt: TGTGCCAGCAGCTTAGCGGGTCAGGGCAATTCACCCCTCCACTTT; CDR3aa: CASSLAGQGNSPLHF
j_gene: TRBJ2-6; d_gene: TRBD2; v_gene: TRBV30; abundance: once; CDR3nt: TGTGCCTGGAGTGTGGGGGGGTACTCTGGGGCCAACGTCCTGACTTTC; CDR3aa: CAWSVGGYSGANVLTF
j_gene: TRBJ1-1; d_gene: TRBD1; v_gene: TRBV12-3/TRBV12-4; abundance: NA; CDR3nt: TGTGCCAGCAGTGACAGGGCGAACACTGAAGCTTTCTTT; CDR3aa: CASSDRANTEAFF
j_gene: TRBJ2-7; d_gene: TRBD1; v_gene: TRBV6-6; abundance: NA; CDR3nt: TGTGCCAGCAGCCAGGGACAGGGCATAAACGAGCAGTACTTC; CDR3aa: CASSQGQGINEQYF
j_gene: TRBJ1-3; d_gene: TRBD1; v_gene: TRBV11-2; abundance: once; CDR3nt: TGTGCCAGCAGCTTAGTACACAGGGGGACTGGAAACACCATATATTTT; CDR3aa: CASSLVHRGTGNTIYF
j_gene: TRBJ1-2; d_gene: TRBD1; v_gene: TRBV2; abundance: once; CDR3nt: TGTGCCAGCAGTGGGGACAGGGGGCGAGAAAATGGCTACACCTTC; CDR3aa: CASSGDRGRENGYTF
j_gene: TRBJ1-1; d_gene: TRBD1; v_gene: TRBV5-1; abundance: NA; CDR3nt: TGCGCCAGCAGCTGGGGGACAGTGGAGGAAATGGAAGCTTTCTTT; CDR3aa: CASSWGTVEEMEAFF
j_gene: TRBJ2-5; d_gene: TRBD1; v_gene: TRBV28; abundance: few; CDR3nt: TGTGCCAGCAGTTCAGGGGGCTGGGAGACCCAGTACTTC; CDR3aa: CASSSGGWETQYF
j_gene: TRBJ1-1; d_gene: NA; v_gene: TRBV25-1; abundance: NA; CDR3nt: TGTGCCAGCACCGAAGACGGGATGTCTGAAGCTTTCTTT; CDR3aa: CASTEDGMSEAFF
j_gene: TRBJ2-7; d_gene: NA; v_gene: TRBV29-1; abundance: NA; CDR3nt: TGCAGCGGAATGACAGGCCCCTACGAGCAGTACTTC; CDR3aa: CSGMTGPYEQYF
j_gene: TRBJ1-4; d_gene: NA; v_gene: TRBV5-1; abundance: once; CDR3nt: TGCGCCAGCAGCTTGGAACACCTTAATGAAAAACTGTTTTTT; CDR3aa: CASSLEHLNEKLFF
j_gene: TRBJ2-2; d_gene: TRBD2; v_gene: TRBV18; abundance: NA; CDR3nt: TGTGCCAGCTCACCACTAGCGGGGGGCCCGAACACCGGGGAGCTGTTTTTT; CDR3aa: CASSPLAGGPNTGELFF
j_gene: TRBJ2-1; d_gene: TRBD1; v_gene: TRBV29-1; abundance: NA; CDR3nt: TGCAGCGTTCCGTTACTCGACAGGGAACACTACAATGAGCAGTTCTTC; CDR3aa: CSVPLLDREHYNEQFF
j_gene: TRBJ1-5; d_gene: NA; v_gene: TRBV7-9; abundance: NA; CDR3nt: TGTGCCAGCAGCTTAGAAGGGGGTCAGCCCCAGCATTTT; CDR3aa: CASSLEGGQPQHF
j_gene: TRBJ2-1; d_gene: TRBD2; v_gene: TRBV7-9; abundance: few; CDR3nt: TGTGCCAGCAGCTTAGACGCGGGAGGTGAGCAGTTCTTC; CDR3aa: CASSLDAGGEQFF
j_gene: TRBJ2-3; d_gene: TRBD2; v_gene: TRBV7-9; abundance: NA; CDR3nt: TGTGCCAGCAGCTTAGCGGGGACTAGCGGAAGCACAGATACGCAGTATTTT; CDR3aa: CASSLAGTSGSTDTQYF
j_gene: TRBJ1-2; d_gene: NA; v_gene: TRBV2; abundance: NA; CDR3nt: TGTGCCAGCACTGTCGGCAGGTCTATTGGCTACACCTTC; CDR3aa: CASTVGRSIGYTF
j_gene: TRBJ2-3; d_gene: NA; v_gene: TRBV11-2; abundance: NA; CDR3nt: TGTGCCAGCAGCTCTTACAGGCCCCAAGATACGCAGTATTTT; CDR3aa: CASSSYRPQDTQYF
j_gene: TRBJ1-5; d_gene: NA; v_gene: TRBV3-1/TRBV3-2; abundance: NA; CDR3nt: TGTGCCAGCAGCCAAGGGCTTAATCAGCCCCAGCATTTT; CDR3aa: CASSQGLNQPQHF
j_gene: TRBJ1-2; d_gene: NA; v_gene: TRBV7-2; abundance: once; CDR3nt: TGTGCCAGCAGCTTAGCCAGGGAGGTAGGCTACACCTTC; CDR3aa: CASSLAREVGYTF